The source of this TCR beta chain is a study of glioma-infiltrating T cells after dendritic cell vaccination. The ends were cut back, 4 bases at V and 6 bases at J, with 18 bases in the middle. CDR3 size: 16 residues. The germline gives CDR1 SGHAT, CDR2 FQDESV (reference sequence). This clone was seen a handful of times. Repertoires were generated with immunoSEQ multiplex PCR, while TCRdb's copy carries only in-frame clones and drops some. Counted here are about 73,000 clones, almost 85% occurring once; the ten biggest clones make up around 2.3%. This material consisted of blood, taken before dendritic cell vaccination. The TCR sequence derives from a human donor with glioblastoma. This sequence joins TRBV11-1 and TRBJ2-2, with a tentative D call TRBD2 (6 bases). The CDR3 DNA sequence: TGTGCCAGCAGCTGGTCGTGGGGGGAACAGGCCGGGGAGCTGTTTTTT. Translated: CASSWSWGEQAGELFF. Filled out from reference TRBV11-1 and TRBJ2-2, the complete variable domain reads EAEVAQSPRYKITEKSQAVAFWCDPISGHATLYWYRQILGQGPELLVQFQDESVVDDSQLPKDRFSAERLKGVDSTLKIQPAELGDSAMYLCASSWSWGEQAGELFFGEGSRLTVL.